What follows are 18 T cell receptor beta chains derived from one specimen sequenced in a study of blood T cell repertoires in COVID-19. Only in-frame clones appear in the TCRdb table, and some are missing; sequencing was by immunoSEQ multiplex PCR. The sample has more than 110,000 clones, 70% to 85% seen once. Sequencing input: peripheral blood. These receptors were obtained from a man aged 60 to 75 with acute or convalescent COVID-19.

The chain employs TRBV7-2 and TRBJ1-1; 9 nucleotides match TRBD1. V lost 5 bases, J lost 8 bases, and 6 bases stayed unmatched. The CDR3 loop spans 13 amino acids. Germline CDR1 is SGHTA and CDR2 is FQGNSA. In nucleotides, the CDR3 is TGTGCCAGCAGCCCTCGACAGGGGGGAGAAGCTTTCTTT. Its protein is CASSPRQGGEAFF.

The chain links TRBV7-9 to TRBJ1-1; D is unclear. Germline-derived CDR1 and CDR2 are SEHNR and FQNEAQ (reference sequence). The germline V and J ends were trimmed by 0 bases and 0 bases, with 8 bases remaining between them. CDR3 size: 15 residues. This chain's CDR3 is CASSLAGSMNTEAFF. The CDR3 DNA sequence: TGTGCCAGCAGCTTAGCAGGGAGCATGAACACTGAAGCTTTCTTT. The full variable domain, completed using reference TRBV7-9 and TRBJ1-1, is DTGVSQNPRHKITKRGQNVTFRCDPISEHNRLYWYRQTLGQGPEFLTYFQNEAQLEKSRLLSDRFSAERPKGSFSTLEIQRTEQGDSAMYLCASSLAGSMNTEAFFGQGTRLTVV.

The chain is built from TRBV2 and TRBJ2-1; D not certain. Between the trimmed V and J ends, which lost 7 bases and 3 bases, there was a span of 19 bases. From germline, CDR1 is SNHLY and CDR2 FYNNEI. The CDR3 sequence is 16 residues long. The CDR3 coding sequence is TGTGCCAGCATCCCCACCTACGGCGGAAACTACAATGAGCAGTTCTTC. Residues: CASIPTYGGNYNEQFF. The full variable domain, its missing parts supplied by reference TRBV2 and TRBJ2-1, is EPEVTQTPSHQVTQMGQEVILRCVPISNHLYFYWYRQILGQKVEFLVSFYNNEISEKSEIFDDQFSVERPDGSNFTLKIRSTKLEDSAMYFCASIPTYGGNYNEQFFGPGTRLTVL.

This clone was recorded a few times. This chain links TRBV9 with TRBJ1-5, with 7 bases identical to TRBD1. The trim removed 3 bases at V and 6 bases at J, leaving 9 bases unmatched. There are 15 residues in the CDR3. The germline gives CDR1 SGDLS, CDR2 YYNGEE. The CDR3, as DNA: TGTGCCAGCAGCGCGACAGGGAATGTGATTCAGCCCCAGCATTTT. Translation gives CASSATGNVIQPQHF.

The chain uses TRBV2 and TRBJ1-2, with TRBD1 matching 7 bases. Germline CDR1 is SNHLY and CDR2 is FYNNEI. This CDR3 has 15 residues. The J segment lost 4 bases and the V segment lost 6 bases, leaving 11 bases of the junction unmatched. The CDR3 DNA follows: TGTGCCAGCAGGGAGACAGGGAGAAGGGGCTATGGCTACACCTTC. Its protein is CASRETGRRGYGYTF. The complete variable domain, with remaining parts taken from reference TRBV2 and TRBJ1-2, reads EPEVTQTPSHQVTQMGQEVILRCVPISNHLYFYWYRQILGQKVEFLVSFYNNEISEKSEIFDDQFSVERPDGSNFTLKIRSTKLEDSAMYFCASRETGRRGYGYTFGSGTRLTVV.

The gene calls are TRBV4-3 and TRBJ1-1; the D is unclear. Germline CDR1 and CDR2: LGHNA and YSLEER. This CDR3 contains 13 residues. Trimming shortened V by 1 base and J by 5 bases, and 8 bases separated the two germline ends. The CDR3 protein is CASSQGGYTEAFF. The DNA for the CDR3 is TGCGCCAGCAGCCAAGGAGGATATACTGAAGCTTTCTTT.

The chain uses TRBV12-3 or TRBV12-4 and TRBJ1-2; no clear D gene. V was clipped by 3 bases and J by 2 bases, with 7 bases between them. This CDR3 is built from 13 residues. The CDR3 nucleotides are TGTGCCAGCAGTTTTACGGGGAACTATGGCTACACCTTC. This codes for CASSFTGNYGYTF.

In DNA form, the CDR3 reads TGTGCCACCAGCAGAGGGACAGCTACCCAAGAGACCCAGTACTTC. Protein: CATSRGTATQETQYF. The J gene is TRBJ2-5, the V gene TRBV15; D is possibly TRBD1 (6 bases). Trimming took 1 base from V and 1 from J, leaving 10 bases between them. Germline V gene data show CDR1 as LNHNV and CDR2 as YYDKDF (reference sequence). This CDR3 comprises 15 residues.

The rearrangement uses TRBV10-3 and TRBJ2-7, with D unresolved. The V and J ends lost 2 bases and 0 bases respectively, with 14 bases between them. Germline CDR1 and CDR2: ENHRY and SYGVKD. The CDR3 runs 16 residues. The CDR3 region is CAISEDGTVYSYEQYF. In DNA, the CDR3 is TGTGCCATCAGTGAGGACGGTACAGTTTACTCCTACGAGCAGTACTTC.

This clone was seen at least ten times. The rearrangement uses TRBV29-1 and TRBJ2-7; D gene ambiguous. V was trimmed by 7 bases and J by 5 bases, leaving 15 bases between them. The CDR3 loop spans 12 amino acids. CDR1 SQVTM and CDR2 ANQGSEA come from the germline V gene. CDR3 region: CSAESSSHEQYF. In DNA form, the CDR3 reads TGCAGCGCCGAGTCTTCGTCCCACGAGCAGTACTTC.

The chain couples TRBV15 to TRBJ1-4; possible D gene TRBD1, 6 bases. Trimming stripped 2 bases from V and 10 bases from J, with 20 bases between. The CDR3 length is 16 residues. CDR1 is LNHNV, CDR2 YYDKDF, per germline (reference sequence). The CDR3 region is CATSRPPTGMSAKLFF. The DNA of the CDR3 is TGTGCCACCAGCAGACCGCCAACAGGGATGAGCGCAAAACTGTTTTTT.

The chain couples TRBV7-9 to TRBJ2-7; a weak D match, TRBD2 (6 bases). Germline V CDR1 and CDR2: SEHNR, FQNEAQ (reference sequence). The V end lost 4 bases, the J end lost 1 base, and 11 bases lay between the germline ends. The CDR3 consists of 14 residues. The CDR3 here is CASSSSSVSYEQYF. DNA for the CDR3: TGTGCCAGCAGCTCCTCTAGCGTTTCCTACGAGCAGTACTTC.

V usage is TRBV2 and J usage is TRBJ1-2; TRBD1 matches at 9 bases. Germline CDR1 SNHLY, CDR2 FYNNEI. Trimming cost V 8 bases and J 1 base; bases outside gene matches: 5. The CDR3 length is 14 residues. The CDR3 nucleotides read TGTGCCAGCGGCCGGGACAGGGATAACTATGGCTACACCTTC. This encodes CASGRDRDNYGYTF.

V is TRBV7-2 and J is TRBJ1-2, with TRBD1 matching 7 bases. The CDR3 consists of 14 residues. With V trimmed by 5 bases and J by 6 bases, 9 bases remained unmatched. Germline CDR1 is SGHTA and CDR2 is FQGNSA. For the CDR3, the DNA is TGTGCCAGCAGCCTGCAGGGGGGAGCTGATGGCTACACCTTC. Its protein is CASSLQGGADGYTF.

The chain couples TRBV2 to TRBJ2-3; 13 bases agree with TRBD2. V dropped 6 bases and J dropped 0; count of bases not matched to a gene: 6. Germline CDR1 and CDR2: SNHLY and FYNNEI. The CDR3 runs 17 residues. CDR3 bases: TGTGCCAGCAGCCGCTGGACTAGCGGGAGCAGCACAGATACGCAGTATTTT. It translates to CASSRWTSGSSTDTQYF.

This chain links TRBV11-2 with TRBJ2-2, with 9 bases aligning to TRBD2. In germline, CDR1 is SGHAT, CDR2 FQNNGV. J gave up 3 bases and V 5 bases, and 10 bases lay outside the gene matches. There are 17 residues in the CDR3. The CDR3 coding sequence is TGTGCCAGCAGCCACCGAAGCGGGAGGTGGGACACCGGGGAGCTGTTTTTT. This translates into CASSHRSGRWDTGELFF.

The chain has TRBV24-1 and TRBJ2-7, with 7 positions matching TRBD1. Germline V gene sequence: CDR1 KGHDR, CDR2 SFDVKD. There are 15 residues in the CDR3. The trim removed 2 bases at V and 1 base at J, leaving 4 bases unmatched. Here the CDR3 DNA reads TGTGCCACCAGTGATTCCGGGACAGCGTCCTACGAGCAGTACTTC. Residues: CATSDSGTASYEQYF.

The genes are TRBV5-6 and TRBJ1-2; D possibly corresponds to TRBD1 (6 bases). The germline gives CDR1 SGHDT, CDR2 YYEEEE. The CDR3 length is 15 residues. The V end lost 4 bases, the J end lost 3 bases, and 16 bases lay between the germline ends. The CDR3 sequence is CASSPVNRDYYGYTF. In DNA, the CDR3 is TGTGCCAGCAGCCCGGTAAACAGGGATTACTATGGCTACACCTTC.